The 13 T cell receptor beta chains below all came from one sample that was sequenced in a study of T cell responses to AZD1222 COVID-19 vaccine. Generated by immunoSEQ multiplex PCR, the TCRdb table keeps only in-frame clones and is missing some. The data contain 55,000 to 75,000 clones, 85% of them singletons. This material consisted of peripheral blood, taken on day 0 of AZD1222 vaccination. These receptors all come from an adult in good health.

The chain employs TRBV3-1 (or the pseudogene TRBV3-2) and TRBJ1-6; no firm D call. Germline loops: CDR1 LGHDT, CDR2 YNNKEL (reference sequence). The CDR3 runs 15 residues. V dropped 0 bases and J dropped 7 bases, with 10 bases sitting between them. The chain's CDR3 is CASSQDKGGNSPLHF. CDR3 DNA sequence: TGTGCCAGCAGCCAAGACAAGGGAGGGAATTCACCCCTCCACTTT.

The rearrangement links TRBV7-2 to TRBJ2-2, with 7 bases fitting TRBD2. The CDR3 has 15 amino acids. Germline lookup yields CDR1 SGHTA and CDR2 FQGNSA. J was trimmed by 5 bases and V by 2 bases; bases with no gene match: 5. The CDR3 reads CASSLREGKTGELFF. The CDR3 nucleotides read TGTGCCAGCAGCTTAAGGGAGGGTAAAACCGGGGAGCTGTTTTTT.

The V call is TRBV7-9, the J call TRBJ1-2; 12 bases agree with TRBD1. The CDR3 extends over 15 amino acids. CDR1 and CDR2 (germline): SEHNR, FQNEAQ (reference sequence). The V and J ends lost 1 base and 8 bases, in that order; junction bases with no gene match: 5. The CDR3 nucleotides are TGTGCCAGCAGCTTAGACGGGACAGGGGGCTTGGGCTACACCTTC. Its translation: CASSLDGTGGLGYTF.

The V gene is TRBV18, the J gene TRBJ1-5; 9 bases align to TRBD1. V shed 3 bases and J 7 bases; nucleotides not matched to a gene: 4. Germline V gene lookup returns CDR1 KGHSH and CDR2 LQKENI. This CDR3 has 14 amino acids. The CDR3 loop is CASSPRTGEQPQHF. The DNA for the CDR3 is TGTGCCAGCTCACCCCGGACAGGGGAGCAGCCCCAGCATTTT.

V gene TRBV12-3 or TRBV12-4 combines with J gene TRBJ2-3; the D gene is possibly TRBD2 (5 bases). CDR3 length: 12 amino acids. V was shortened by 5 bases and J by 3 bases, with 6 bases between the two germline ends. The CDR3, as DNA: TGTGCCAGCAGTCCGGGGACAGATACGCAGTATTTT. Amino acids: CASSPGTDTQYF.

This chain joins TRBV5-1 and TRBJ2-7; D gene ambiguous. The CDR3 is made up of 13 amino acids. The V gene lost 0 bases and the J gene lost 1 base, with 5 bases spanning the gap. Germline V CDR1 and CDR2: SGHRS, YFSETQ. CDR3 sequence reads: CASSLGQSYEQYF. The CDR3 bases are TGCGCCAGCAGCTTGGGGCAGTCCTACGAGCAGTACTTC.

CDR3 sequence: CAWSVSVEAFF. The CDR3 nucleotides read TGTGCCTGGAGTGTGTCCGTCGAAGCTTTCTTT. The chain employs TRBV30 and TRBJ1-1, with D unresolved. The germline V gene encodes CDR1 GTSNPN and CDR2 SVGIG (reference sequence). Trimming removed 0 bases from V and 8 bases from J, with 7 bases in between. This CDR3 comprises 11 residues.

This clone was detected only once. This rearrangement joins TRBV11-2 to TRBJ2-1; maybe TRBD2 (6 bases). Trimming cost V 2 bases and J 3 bases, with 14 bases left between them. Germline V lookup: CDR1 SGHAT, CDR2 FQNNGV. CDR3 length equals 16 residues. The CDR3 nucleotides read TGTGCCAGCAGCTTATCCGGAGGGTGGAGCTACAATGAGCAGTTCTTC. This gives the protein CASSLSGGWSYNEQFF.

The chain has TRBV6-5 and TRBJ1-1, with D possibly TRBD1 on 6 matching bases. Germline V gives CDR1 MNHEY, CDR2 SVGAGI. CDR3 length: 15 amino acids. V was cut by 8 bases and J by 4 bases, with 20 bases left in between. In DNA form, the CDR3 reads TGTGCCAGCCTGAGGTATGGGGGCGCCGGCACTGAAGCTTTCTTT. Its protein product is CASLRYGGAGTEAFF.

V gene TRBV7-6 combines with J gene TRBJ2-1; TRBD1 matches at 9 bases. The CDR3 is made up of 16 amino acids. The V segment lost 3 bases and the J segment 9 bases; nucleotides outside the gene matches: 12. Germline V lookup: CDR1 SGHVS, CDR2 FNYEAQ. DNA for the CDR3: TGTGCCAGCAGCTTCGGGGGACAGGGTAGAGGTATTGAGCAGTTCTTC. Amino acid sequence: CASSFGGQGRGIEQFF.

The genes are TRBV7-3 and TRBJ2-2; 7 bases line up with TRBD2. Germline trimming cut 7 bases from V and 1 base from J; bases unmatched to any gene: 3. CDR3 length: 14 amino acids. CDR1 is SGHTA, CDR2 FQGTGA, per germline. The CDR3 coding sequence is TGTGCCAGCAAGGGCGGGGGGAACACCGGGGAGCTGTTTTTT. It is translated as CASKGGGNTGELFF.

The V call is TRBV7-6, the J call TRBJ2-5, with a possible D match to TRBD2 (6 bases). The CDR3 covers 17 residues. Trimming pared 1 base from V and 1 base from J, leaving 16 bases between. CDR1 is SGHVS, CDR2 FNYEAQ, per germline. The CDR3 is CASSLGVGLAFQETQYF. The CDR3 DNA reads as TGTGCCAGCAGCTTAGGGGTCGGGCTAGCGTTCCAAGAGACCCAGTACTTC.

The chain combines TRBV10-3 with TRBJ2-3; D gene uncertain. The V gene's germline CDR1 is ENHRY and CDR2 SYGVKD. The germline V and J ends were trimmed by 2 bases and 4 bases, with 4 bases remaining between them. The CDR3 spans 12 residues. The CDR3 sequence: CAISEMADTQYF. CDR3 sequence (DNA): TGTGCCATCAGTGAGATGGCAGATACGCAGTATTTT.